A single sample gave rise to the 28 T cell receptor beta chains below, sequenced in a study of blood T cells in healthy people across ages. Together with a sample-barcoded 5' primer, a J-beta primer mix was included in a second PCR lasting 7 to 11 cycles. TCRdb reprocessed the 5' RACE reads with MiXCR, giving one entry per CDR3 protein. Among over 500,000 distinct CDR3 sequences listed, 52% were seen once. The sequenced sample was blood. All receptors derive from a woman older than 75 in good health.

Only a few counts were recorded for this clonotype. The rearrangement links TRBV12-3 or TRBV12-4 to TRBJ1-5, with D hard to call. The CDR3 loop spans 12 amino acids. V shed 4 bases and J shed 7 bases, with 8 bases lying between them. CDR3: CASSYRFQPQHF. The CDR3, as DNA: TGTGCCAGCAGTTACCGTTTCCAGCCCCAGCATTTT.

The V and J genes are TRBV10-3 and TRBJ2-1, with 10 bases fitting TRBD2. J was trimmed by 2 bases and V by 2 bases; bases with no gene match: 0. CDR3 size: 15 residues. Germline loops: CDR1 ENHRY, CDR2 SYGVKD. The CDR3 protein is CAISEGLAAYNEQFF. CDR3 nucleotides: TGTGCCATCAGTGAGGGACTAGCGGCCTACAATGAGCAGTTCTTC.

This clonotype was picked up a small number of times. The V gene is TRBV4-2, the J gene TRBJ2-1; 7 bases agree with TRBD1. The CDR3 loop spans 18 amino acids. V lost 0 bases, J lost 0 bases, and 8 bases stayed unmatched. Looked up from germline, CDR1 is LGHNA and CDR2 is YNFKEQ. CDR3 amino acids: CASSQDGGQRSSYNEQFF. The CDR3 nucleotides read TGTGCCAGCAGCCAAGATGGGGGACAGAGGAGCTCCTACAATGAGCAGTTCTTC.

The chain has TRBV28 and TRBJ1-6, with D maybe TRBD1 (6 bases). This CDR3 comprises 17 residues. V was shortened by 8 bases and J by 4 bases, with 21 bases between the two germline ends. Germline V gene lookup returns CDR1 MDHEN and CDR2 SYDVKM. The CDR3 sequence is CASLLPPTGAYNSPLHF. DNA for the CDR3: TGTGCCAGCCTATTACCACCGACAGGAGCATATAATTCACCCCTCCACTTT. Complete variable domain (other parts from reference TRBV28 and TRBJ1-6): DVKVTQSSRYLVKRTGEKVFLECVQDMDHENMFWYRQDPGLGLRLIYFSYDVKMKEKGDIPEGYSVSREKKERFSLILESASTNQTSMYLCASLLPPTGAYNSPLHFGNGTRLTVT.

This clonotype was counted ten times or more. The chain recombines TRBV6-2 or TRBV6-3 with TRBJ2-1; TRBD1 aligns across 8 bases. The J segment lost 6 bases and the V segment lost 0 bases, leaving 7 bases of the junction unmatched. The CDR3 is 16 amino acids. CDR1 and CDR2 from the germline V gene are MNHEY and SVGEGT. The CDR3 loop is CASSYSAGGGINEQFF. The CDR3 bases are TGTGCCAGCAGTTACTCGGCAGGGGGCGGAATCAATGAGCAGTTCTTC.

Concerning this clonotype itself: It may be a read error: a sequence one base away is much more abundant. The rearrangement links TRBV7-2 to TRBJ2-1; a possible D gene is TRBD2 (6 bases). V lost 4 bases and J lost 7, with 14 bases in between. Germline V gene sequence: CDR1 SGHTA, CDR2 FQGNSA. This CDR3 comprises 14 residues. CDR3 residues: CTSSYNTGGNEQFF. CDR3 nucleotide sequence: TGTACCAGCAGCTATAATACTGGAGGGAATGAGCAGTTCTTC.

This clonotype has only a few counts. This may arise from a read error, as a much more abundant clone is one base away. This CDR3 is CASSLGRGSGSDERFF. CDR3 DNA sequence: TGTGCCAGCAGCTTAGGCCGAGGTAGCGGGAGCGATGAGCGGTTCTTC. This sequence joins TRBV13 and TRBJ2-1, with 9 bases lining up with TRBD2. Germline V CDR1 and CDR2: PRHDT, FYEKMQ (reference sequence). The CDR3 loop spans 16 amino acids.

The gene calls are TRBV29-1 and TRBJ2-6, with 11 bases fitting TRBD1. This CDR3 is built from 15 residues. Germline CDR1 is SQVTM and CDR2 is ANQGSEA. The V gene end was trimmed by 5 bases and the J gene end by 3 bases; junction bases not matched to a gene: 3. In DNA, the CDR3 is TGCAGCGTTTTGGACAGGGGGCGTGGGGCCAACGTCCTGACTTTC. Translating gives CSVLDRGRGANVLTF.

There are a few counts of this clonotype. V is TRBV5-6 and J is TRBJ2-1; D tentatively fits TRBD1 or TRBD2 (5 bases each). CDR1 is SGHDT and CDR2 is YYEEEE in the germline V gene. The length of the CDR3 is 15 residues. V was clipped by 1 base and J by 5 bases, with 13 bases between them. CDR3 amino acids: CASSLIGGTDNEQFF. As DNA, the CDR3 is TGTGCCAGCAGCTTGATTGGGGGAACAGACAATGAGCAGTTCTTC.

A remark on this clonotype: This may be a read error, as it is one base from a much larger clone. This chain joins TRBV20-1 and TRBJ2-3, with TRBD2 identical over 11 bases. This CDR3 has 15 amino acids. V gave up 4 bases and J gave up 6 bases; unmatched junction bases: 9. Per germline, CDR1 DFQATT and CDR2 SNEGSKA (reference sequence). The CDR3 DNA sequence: TGCAGTGCTATTAGCCTAGCGGGGGGTGTGGATACGCAGTATTTT. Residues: CSAISLAGGVDTQYF.

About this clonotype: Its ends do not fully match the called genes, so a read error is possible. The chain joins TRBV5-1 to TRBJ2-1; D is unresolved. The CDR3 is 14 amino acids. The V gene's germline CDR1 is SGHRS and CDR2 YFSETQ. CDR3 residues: CAGSLTAEGYEQFF. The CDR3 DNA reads TGCGCCGGCAGCCTAACTGCGGAAGGGTATGAGCAGTTCTTC.

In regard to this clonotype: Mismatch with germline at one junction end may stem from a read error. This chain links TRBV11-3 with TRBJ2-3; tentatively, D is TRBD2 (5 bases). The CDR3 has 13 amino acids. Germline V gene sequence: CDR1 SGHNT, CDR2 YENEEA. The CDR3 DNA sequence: TGCGCCAGCGGCTTAGGCCCGGGAGATACGCAGTATTTT. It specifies CASGLGPGDTQYF.

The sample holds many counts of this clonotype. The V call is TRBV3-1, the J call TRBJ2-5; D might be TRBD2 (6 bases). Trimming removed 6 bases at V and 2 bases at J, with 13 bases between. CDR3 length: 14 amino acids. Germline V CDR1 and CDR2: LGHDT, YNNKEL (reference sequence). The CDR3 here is CASRTFSGQETQYF. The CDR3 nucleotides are TGTGCCAGCAGAACCTTCAGCGGGCAAGAGACCCAGTACTTC.

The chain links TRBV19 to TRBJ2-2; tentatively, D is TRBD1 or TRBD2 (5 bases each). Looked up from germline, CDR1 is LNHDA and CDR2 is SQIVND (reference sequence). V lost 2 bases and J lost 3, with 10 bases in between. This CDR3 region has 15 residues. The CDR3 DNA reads TGTGCCAGTAGTATAAGAGGGGATTACACCGGGGAGCTGTTTTTT. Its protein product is CASSIRGDYTGELFF.

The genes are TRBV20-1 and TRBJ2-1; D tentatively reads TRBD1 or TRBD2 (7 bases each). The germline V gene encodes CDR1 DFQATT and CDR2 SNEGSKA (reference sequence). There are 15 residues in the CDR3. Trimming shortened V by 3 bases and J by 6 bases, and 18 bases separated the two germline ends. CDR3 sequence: CSASDPGGAGNEQFF. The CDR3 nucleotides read TGCAGTGCTAGCGATCCAGGGGGGGCGGGCAATGAGCAGTTCTTC.

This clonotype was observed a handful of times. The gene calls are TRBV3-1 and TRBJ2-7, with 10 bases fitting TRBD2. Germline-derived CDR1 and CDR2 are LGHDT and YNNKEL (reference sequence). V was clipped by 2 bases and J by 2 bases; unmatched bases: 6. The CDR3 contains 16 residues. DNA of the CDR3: TGTGCCAGCAGCCAACGGATAGCGGGAGGCCCCTACGAGCAGTACTTC. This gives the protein CASSQRIAGGPYEQYF.

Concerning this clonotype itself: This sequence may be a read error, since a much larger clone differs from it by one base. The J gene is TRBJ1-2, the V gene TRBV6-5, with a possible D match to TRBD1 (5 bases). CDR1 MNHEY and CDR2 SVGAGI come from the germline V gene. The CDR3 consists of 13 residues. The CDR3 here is CASSDSSRDGYTF. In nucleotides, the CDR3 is TGTGCCAGCAGTGACTCAAGCAGGGACGGCTACACCTTC.

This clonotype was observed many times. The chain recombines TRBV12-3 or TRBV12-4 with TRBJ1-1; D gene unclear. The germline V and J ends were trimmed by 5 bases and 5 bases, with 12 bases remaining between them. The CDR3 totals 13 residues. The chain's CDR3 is CASSVGPGTEAFF. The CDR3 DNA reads TGTGCCAGCAGTGTAGGTCCGGGGACTGAAGCTTTCTTT.

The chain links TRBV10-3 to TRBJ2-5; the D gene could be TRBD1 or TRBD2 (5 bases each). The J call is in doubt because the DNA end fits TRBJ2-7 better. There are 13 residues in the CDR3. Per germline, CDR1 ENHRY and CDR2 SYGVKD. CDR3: CAVAGTEGAEQYF. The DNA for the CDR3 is TGTGCCGTCGCCGGGACGGAAGGCGCCGAGCAGTACTTC.

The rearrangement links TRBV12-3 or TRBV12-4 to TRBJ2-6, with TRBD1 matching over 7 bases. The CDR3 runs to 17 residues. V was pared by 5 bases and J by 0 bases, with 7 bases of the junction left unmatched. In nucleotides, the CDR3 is TGTGCCAGCAGTAACCGGGACAGCCCCTCTGGGGCCAACGTCCTGACTTTC. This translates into CASSNRDSPSGANVLTF.

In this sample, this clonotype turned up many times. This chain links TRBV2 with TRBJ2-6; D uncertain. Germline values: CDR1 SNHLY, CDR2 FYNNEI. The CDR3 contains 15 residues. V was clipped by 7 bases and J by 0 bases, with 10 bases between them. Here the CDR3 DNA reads TGTGCCAGCACTCTAGACCGCTCTGGGGCCAACGTCCTGACTTTC. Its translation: CASTLDRSGANVLTF.

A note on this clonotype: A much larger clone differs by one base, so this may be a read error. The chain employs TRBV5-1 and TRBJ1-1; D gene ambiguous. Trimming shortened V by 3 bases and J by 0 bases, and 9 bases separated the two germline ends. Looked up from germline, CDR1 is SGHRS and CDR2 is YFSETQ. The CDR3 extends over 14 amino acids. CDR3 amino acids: CASSSEGMNTEAFF. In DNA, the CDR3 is TGCGCCAGCAGCTCCGAGGGCATGAACACTGAAGCTTTCTTT.

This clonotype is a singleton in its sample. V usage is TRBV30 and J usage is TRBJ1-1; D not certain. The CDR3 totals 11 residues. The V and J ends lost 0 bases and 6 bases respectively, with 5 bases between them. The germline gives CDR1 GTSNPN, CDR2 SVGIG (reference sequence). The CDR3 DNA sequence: TGTGCCTGGAGTGTACCTCCTGAAGCTTTCTTT. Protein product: CAWSVPPEAFF.

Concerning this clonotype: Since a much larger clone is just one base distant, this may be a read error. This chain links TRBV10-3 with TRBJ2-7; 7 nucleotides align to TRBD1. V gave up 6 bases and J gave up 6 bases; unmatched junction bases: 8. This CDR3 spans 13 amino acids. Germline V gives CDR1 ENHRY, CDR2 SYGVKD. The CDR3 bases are TGTGCCATCAGACGACAGGGTGAAGGCGAGCAGTACTTC. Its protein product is CAIRRQGEGEQYF.

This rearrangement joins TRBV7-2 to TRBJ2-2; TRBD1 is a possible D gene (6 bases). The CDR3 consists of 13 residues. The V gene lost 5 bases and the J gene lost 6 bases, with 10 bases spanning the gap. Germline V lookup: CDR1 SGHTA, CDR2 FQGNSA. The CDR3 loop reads CASSRNRAGELFF. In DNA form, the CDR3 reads TGTGCCAGCAGCAGAAACAGGGCCGGGGAGCTGTTTTTT.

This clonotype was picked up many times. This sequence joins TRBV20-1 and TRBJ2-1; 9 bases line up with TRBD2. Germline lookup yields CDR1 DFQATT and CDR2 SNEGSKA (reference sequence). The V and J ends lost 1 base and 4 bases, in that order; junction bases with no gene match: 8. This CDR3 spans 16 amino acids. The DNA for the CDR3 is TGCAGTGCTAGAGCAGCGGGGGGACCCGCTTACAATGAGCAGTTCTTC. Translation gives CSARAAGGPAYNEQFF.

CDR3 residues: CASRWDRKGEQYF. For the CDR3, the DNA is TGTGCCAGCAGGTGGGACAGGAAAGGCGAGCAGTACTTC. The V call is TRBV6-5, the J call TRBJ2-7; 8 nucleotides agree with TRBD1. Germline-derived CDR1 and CDR2 are MNHEY and SVGAGI. CDR3 length: 13 amino acids. V lost 6 bases, J lost 6 bases, and 7 bases stayed unmatched.

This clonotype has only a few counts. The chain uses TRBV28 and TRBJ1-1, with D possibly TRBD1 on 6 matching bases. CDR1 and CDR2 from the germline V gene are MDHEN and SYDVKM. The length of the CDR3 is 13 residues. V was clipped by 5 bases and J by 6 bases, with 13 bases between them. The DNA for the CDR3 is TGTGCCAGCAGTGTAGCAGGGGTCTCTGAAGCTTTCTTT. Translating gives CASSVAGVSEAFF.